The rows below give T cell receptor beta chains drawn from one sample of a study of cytomegalovirus exposure and HLA in healthy donors. TCRdb's copy holds only in-frame clones and misses some; the assay was immunoSEQ multiplex PCR. Recorded here are more than 95,000 clones; the top ten clones represent about 0.93%. What was sequenced was PBMCs. The receptors here all came from a man aged 18-30 years in good health and CMV-seronegative. CDR3s include the opening cysteine and the closing phenylalanine or tryptophan. A D gene is named only where the DNA matches it firmly.

13	.	TRBV10-2	TRBJ1-5	CARNQDSNQPQHF	TGCGCCAGAAATCAGGATAGCAATCAGCCCCAGCATTTT
19	TRBD2	TRBV7-3	TRBJ2-1	CASSLGLRLAGLKRNEQFF	TGTGCCAGCAGCTTAGGTCTTCGACTAGCGGGGTTGAAACGCAATGAGCAGTTCTTC
16	.	TRBV9	TRBJ1-3	CASSVATAEVGNTIYF	TGTGCCAGCAGCGTAGCTACGGCCGAGGTTGGAAACACCATATATTTT
14	.	TRBV5-1	TRBJ2-7	CASSIGGARYEQYF	TGCGCCAGCAGCATTGGGGGGGCGAGGTACGAGCAGTACTTC
15	.	TRBV5-6	TRBJ2-6	CASSLEGSGANALTF	TGTGCCAGCAGCTTGGAGGGCTCTGGGGCCAACGCCCTGACTTTC
14	.	TRBV7-3	TRBJ2-3	CASSLLRSTDTQYF	TGTGCCAGCAGCTTACTCAGGAGCACAGATACGCAGTATTTT
14	.	TRBV9	TRBJ1-1	CASSVGSGASEAFF	TGTGCCAGCAGCGTAGGATCAGGGGCCTCTGAAGCTTTCTTT
14	TRBD1	TRBV10-1	TRBJ1-1	CASTSKAGGTEAFF	TGCGCCAGCACCTCTAAGGCAGGGGGAACTGAAGCTTTCTTT
13	TRBD1	TRBV19	TRBJ1-2	CASTGQAINGYTF	TGTGCCAGTACCGGACAGGCTATCAATGGCTACACCTTC
14	TRBD1	TRBV7-9	TRBJ1-1	CASSFTGGKNEAFF	TGTGCCAGCAGCTTTACAGGGGGCAAAAATGAAGCTTTCTTT
12	.	TRBV15	TRBJ2-3	CATSRDGGTQYF	TGTGCCACCAGCAGAGATGGCGGTACGCAGTATTTT
12	.	TRBV5-1	TRBJ2-1	CASSFTRDEQFF	TGCGCCAGCAGCTTCACTCGGGATGAGCAGTTCTTC
15	TRBD1	TRBV27	TRBJ2-1	CASSFPGTGSDEQFF	TGTGCCAGCAGTTTTCCCGGGACAGGGTCCGATGAGCAGTTCTTC
13	TRBD1	TRBV10-3	TRBJ1-1	CAITPTGDTEAFF	TGTGCCATCACTCCGACAGGGGACACTGAAGCTTTCTTT
15	.	TRBV11-1	TRBJ1-1	CASSLARSVNTEAFF	TGTGCCAGCAGCTTAGCGCGTTCGGTGAACACTGAAGCTTTCTTT
13	.	TRBV6-5	TRBJ2-3	CASSRTVRDTQYF	TGTGCCAGCAGCCGGACTGTGCGGGATACGCAGTATTTT
15	TRBD1	TRBV19	TRBJ2-7	CASSKKRDRGNEQYF	TGTGCCAGTAGTAAAAAGAGGGACAGGGGCAACGAGCAGTACTTC
16	TRBD1	TRBV5-6	TRBJ1-1	CASSHAPGQGNTEAFF	TGTGCCAGCAGCCATGCACCGGGACAGGGGAACACTGAAGCTTTCTTT
16	.	TRBV5-6	TRBJ1-2	CASSFAGRAQAYGYTF	TGTGCCAGCAGCTTCGCAGGGAGGGCCCAGGCGTATGGCTACACCTTC
14	.	TRBV25-1	TRBJ1-2	CASSERGTTYGYTF	TGTGCCAGCAGTGAAAGAGGCACCACCTATGGCTACACCTTC
16	.	TRBV5-1	TRBJ1-5	CASSLTGLASNQPQHF	TGCGCCAGCAGCTTGACAGGGTTGGCTAGCAATCAGCCCCAGCATTTT
15	TRBD1	TRBV27	TRBJ1-5	CASSLDHRGNQPQHF	TGTGCCAGCAGTTTAGATCACAGGGGAAATCAGCCCCAGCATTTT
14	.	TRBV6-1	TRBJ1-5	CASSEDRTIRPQHF	TGTGCCAGCAGTGAAGACAGGACAATCAGGCCCCAGCATTTT
16	TRBD2	TRBV18	TRBJ2-7	CASSPVTSGRRYEQYF	TGTGCCAGCTCACCAGTCACTAGCGGGAGGAGATACGAGCAGTACTTC
15	.	TRBV11-3	TRBJ2-2	CASSPTGPNTGELFF	TGTGCCAGCAGCCCAACAGGGCCAAACACCGGGGAGCTGTTTTTT
16	TRBD1	TRBV28	TRBJ2-1	CASRGSGQGAYNEQFF	TGTGCCAGCAGGGGGTCGGGACAGGGGGCCTACAATGAGCAGTTCTTC
15	TRBD1	TRBV14	TRBJ1-1	CASSRTGGWDTEAFF	TGTGCCAGCAGCCGGACAGGGGGTTGGGACACTGAAGCTTTCTTT
11	.	TRBV30	TRBJ1-3	CACSSGNTIYF	TGTGCCTGTTCTTCCGGAAACACCATATATTTT
14	TRBD2	TRBV5-4	TRBJ2-7	CASSLLAGDNEQYF	TGTGCCAGCAGCCTATTAGCGGGAGATAACGAGCAGTACTTC
14	TRBD2	TRBV30	TRBJ2-5	CAWSSGGPQETQYF	TGTGCCTGGAGTAGCGGGGGGCCACAAGAGACCCAGTACTTC
14	TRBD2	TRBV6-5	TRBJ2-7	CASSPGGVVDEQYF	TGTGCCAGCAGCCCCGGGGGGGTGGTGGACGAGCAGTACTTC
15	TRBD2	TRBV27	TRBJ2-5	CASSLGLAGKETQYF	TGTGCCAGCAGTTTGGGACTAGCGGGGAAAGAGACCCAGTACTTC
15	TRBD1	TRBV7-9	TRBJ1-4	CASSLQGALNEKLFF	TGTGCCAGCAGCTTACAGGGGGCACTTAATGAAAAACTGTTTTTT
14	.	TRBV28	TRBJ2-7	CASSLEGSSYEQYF	TGTGCCAGCAGTTTAGAAGGGAGCTCCTACGAGCAGTACTTC
15	TRBD2	TRBV9	TRBJ2-3	CASSTSGKSTDTQYF	TGTGCCAGCAGTACCAGCGGGAAAAGCACAGATACGCAGTATTTT
17	TRBD2	TRBV5-1	TRBJ2-1	CASSLRTSVGSYNEQFF	TGCGCCAGCAGCTTAAGGACTAGTGTAGGGTCCTACAATGAGCAGTTCTTC
12	.	TRBV13	TRBJ2-7	CASSLGSREQYF	TGTGCCAGCAGCTTAGGGTCGCGTGAGCAGTACTTC
13	.	TRBV5-6	TRBJ2-7	CASTRYGALEQYF	TGTGCCAGCACCCGATATGGGGCCCTCGAGCAGTACTTC
14	.	TRBV5-6	TRBJ1-1	CASSGRGRGTEAFF	TGTGCCAGCAGCGGCAGGGGTCGGGGCACTGAAGCTTTCTTT
12	.	TRBV19	TRBJ1-6	CASSIINSPLHF	TGTGCCAGTAGTATTATCAATTCACCCCTCCACTTT
15	TRBD1	TRBV9	TRBJ1-2	CASSLTGGGNYGYTF	TGTGCCAGCAGCCTCACAGGGGGCGGTAACTATGGCTACACCTTC
14	TRBD1	TRBV6-1	TRBJ2-7	CASIWTGRTYEQYF	TGTGCCAGCATTTGGACAGGGCGGACATACGAGCAGTACTTC
17	.	TRBV7-2	TRBJ1-1	CASSPDSIDRPNTEAFF	TGTGCCAGCAGCCCAGACTCGATTGACAGACCGAACACTGAAGCTTTCTTT
16	TRBD2	TRBV9	TRBJ2-3	CASSVPLAGDTDTQYF	TGTGCCAGCAGCGTGCCACTAGCGGGGGACACAGATACGCAGTATTTT
14	TRBD1	TRBV11-2	TRBJ1-5	CASSLGQGYQPQHF	TGTGCCAGCAGCTTAGGACAGGGTTATCAGCCCCAGCATTTT